This T cell receptor (beta chain) is drawn from a study of vaccination and CD4 T cells after COVID-19. Looking at the study overall: Recovered patients in the cohort numbered six men and four women, two of them Hispanic.

This clonotype has a handful of counts. As yet, its antigen is unknown. Germline V gene data show CDR1 as LNHDA and CDR2 as SQIVND (reference sequence). CDR3 length: 13 residues. V lost 10 bases and J 7 bases, leaving 19 bases between the germline ends. Treatment noted: approximately 9-day PBMC culture with coronavirus spike peptide pools or control peptides (ViraFEST assay). The Oncomine TCR Beta short-read assay sequenced DNA from cultured CD4+ T cells. TCRdb re-called the PCR reads through MiXCR, storing one row per CDR3 protein. The sample holds approximately 16,000 distinct CDR3 sequences, 20% to 25% seen once.

This sequence originates from a human donor who received a COVID-19 vaccine. The chain combines TRBV19 with TRBJ1-2; possible D gene TRBD1, 6 bases. Sequenced material: CD4+ T cells from blood, cultured in vitro, taken before SARS-CoV-2 vaccination. DNA of the CDR3: TGTGCCACCAAAGAACAGGGAAGGGGTGGCTACACCTTC. Its translation: CATKEQGRGGYTF.